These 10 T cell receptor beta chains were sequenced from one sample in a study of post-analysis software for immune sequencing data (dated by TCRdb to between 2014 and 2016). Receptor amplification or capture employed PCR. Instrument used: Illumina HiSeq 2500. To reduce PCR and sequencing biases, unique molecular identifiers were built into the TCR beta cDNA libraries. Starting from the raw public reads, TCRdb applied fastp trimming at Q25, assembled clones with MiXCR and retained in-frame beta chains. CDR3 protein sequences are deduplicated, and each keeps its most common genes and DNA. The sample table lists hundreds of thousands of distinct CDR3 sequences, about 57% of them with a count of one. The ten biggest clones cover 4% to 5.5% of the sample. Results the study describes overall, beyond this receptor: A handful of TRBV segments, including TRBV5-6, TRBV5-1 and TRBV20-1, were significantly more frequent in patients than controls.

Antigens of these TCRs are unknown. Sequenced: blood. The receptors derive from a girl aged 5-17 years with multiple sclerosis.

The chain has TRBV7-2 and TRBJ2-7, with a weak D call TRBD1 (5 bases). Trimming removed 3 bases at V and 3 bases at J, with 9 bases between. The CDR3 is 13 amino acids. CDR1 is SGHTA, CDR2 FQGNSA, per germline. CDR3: CASSFSRDYEQYF. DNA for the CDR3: TGTGCCAGCAGCTTCTCCAGGGACTACGAGCAGTACTTC. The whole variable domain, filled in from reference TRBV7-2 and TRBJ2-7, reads GAGVSQSPSNKVTEKGKDVELRCDPISGHTALYWYRQSLGQGLEFLIYFQGNSAPDKSGLPSDRFSAERTGGSVSTLTIQRTQQEDSAVYLCASSFSRDYEQYFGPGTRLTVT.

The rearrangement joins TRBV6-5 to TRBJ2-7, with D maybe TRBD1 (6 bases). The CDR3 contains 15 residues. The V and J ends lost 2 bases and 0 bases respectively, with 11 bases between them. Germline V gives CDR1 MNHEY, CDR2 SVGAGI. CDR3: CASSYLQGSSYEQYF. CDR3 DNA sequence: TGTGCCAGCAGTTACCTACAGGGCAGCTCCTACGAGCAGTACTTC.

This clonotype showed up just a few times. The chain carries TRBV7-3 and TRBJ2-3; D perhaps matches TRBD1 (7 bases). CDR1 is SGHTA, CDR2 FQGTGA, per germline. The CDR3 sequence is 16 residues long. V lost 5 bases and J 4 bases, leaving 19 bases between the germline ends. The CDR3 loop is CASSPTQGRDADTQYF. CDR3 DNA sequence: TGTGCCAGCAGCCCGACACAGGGGCGGGACGCAGATACGCAGTATTTT.

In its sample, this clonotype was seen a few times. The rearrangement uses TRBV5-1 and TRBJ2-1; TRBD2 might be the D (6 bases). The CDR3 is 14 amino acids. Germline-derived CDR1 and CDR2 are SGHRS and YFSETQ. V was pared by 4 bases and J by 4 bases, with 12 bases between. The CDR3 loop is CASSPGLQYNEQFF. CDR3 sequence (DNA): TGCGCCAGCAGCCCGGGACTTCAGTACAATGAGCAGTTCTTC. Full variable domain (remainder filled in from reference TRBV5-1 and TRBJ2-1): KAGVTQTPRYLIKTRGQQVTLSCSPISGHRSVSWYQQTPGQGLQFLFEYFSETQRNKGNFPGRFSGRQFSNSRSEMNVSTLELGDSALYLCASSPGLQYNEQFFGPGTRLTVL.

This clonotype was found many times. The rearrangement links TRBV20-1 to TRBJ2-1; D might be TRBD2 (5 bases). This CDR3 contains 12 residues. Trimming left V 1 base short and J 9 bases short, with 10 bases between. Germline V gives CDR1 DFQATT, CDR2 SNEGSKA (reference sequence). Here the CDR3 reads CSARVLDLEQFF. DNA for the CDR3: TGCAGTGCTAGAGTACTAGATCTTGAGCAGTTCTTC.

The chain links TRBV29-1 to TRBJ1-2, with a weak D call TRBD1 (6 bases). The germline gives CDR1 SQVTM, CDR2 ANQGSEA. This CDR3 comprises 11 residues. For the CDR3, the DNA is TGCACCACCTCGGGGGCAGCTGGCTACACCTTC. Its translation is CTTSGAAGYTF.

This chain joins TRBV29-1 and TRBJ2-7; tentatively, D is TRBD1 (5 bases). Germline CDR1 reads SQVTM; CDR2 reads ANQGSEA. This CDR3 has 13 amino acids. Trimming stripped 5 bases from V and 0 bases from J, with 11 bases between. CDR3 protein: CSVRKDISYEQYF. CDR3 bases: TGCAGCGTTCGAAAGGACATCTCCTACGAGCAGTACTTC.

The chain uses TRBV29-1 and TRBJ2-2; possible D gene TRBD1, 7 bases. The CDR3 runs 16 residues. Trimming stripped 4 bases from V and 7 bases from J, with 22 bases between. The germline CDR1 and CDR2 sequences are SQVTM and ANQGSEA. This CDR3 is CSVGQGWGASFGELFF. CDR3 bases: TGCAGCGTTGGACAGGGCTGGGGGGCATCTTTCGGGGAGCTGTTTTTT.

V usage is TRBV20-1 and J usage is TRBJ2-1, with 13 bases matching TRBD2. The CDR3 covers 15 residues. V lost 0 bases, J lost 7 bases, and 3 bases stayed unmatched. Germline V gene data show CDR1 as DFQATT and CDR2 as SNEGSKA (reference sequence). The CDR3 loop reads CSARDQTSGRNEQFF. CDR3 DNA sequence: TGCAGTGCTAGAGATCAGACTAGCGGGAGGAATGAGCAGTTCTTC.

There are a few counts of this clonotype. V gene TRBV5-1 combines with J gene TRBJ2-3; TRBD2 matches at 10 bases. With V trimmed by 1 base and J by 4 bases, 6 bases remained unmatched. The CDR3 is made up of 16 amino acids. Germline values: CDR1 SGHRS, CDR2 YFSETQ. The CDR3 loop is CASSLLPSGGADTQYF. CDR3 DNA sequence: TGCGCCAGCAGCTTGCTGCCTAGCGGGGGAGCAGATACGCAGTATTTT.